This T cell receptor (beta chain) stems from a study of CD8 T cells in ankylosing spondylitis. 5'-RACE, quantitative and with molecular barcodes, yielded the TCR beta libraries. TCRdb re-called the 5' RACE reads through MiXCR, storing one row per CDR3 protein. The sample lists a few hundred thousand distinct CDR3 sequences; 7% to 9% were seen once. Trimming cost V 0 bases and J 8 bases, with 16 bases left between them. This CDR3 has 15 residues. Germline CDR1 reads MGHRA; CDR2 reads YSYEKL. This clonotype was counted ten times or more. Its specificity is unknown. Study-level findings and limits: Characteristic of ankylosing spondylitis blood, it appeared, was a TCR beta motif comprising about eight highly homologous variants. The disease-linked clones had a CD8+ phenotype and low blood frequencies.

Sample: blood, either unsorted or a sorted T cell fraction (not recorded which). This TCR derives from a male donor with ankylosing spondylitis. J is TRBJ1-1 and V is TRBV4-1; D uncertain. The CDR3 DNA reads TGCGCCAGCAGCCAAGACCGGCGCGTGCAGAGCGAAGCTTTCTTT. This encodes CASSQDRRVQSEAFF.